The 25 T cell receptor beta chains below all came from one sample that was sequenced in a study of cytomegalovirus exposure and HLA in healthy donors. The method was immunoSEQ multiplex PCR; TCRdb's version includes in-frame clones alone and lacks a portion of them. The data contain some 130,000 clones, about 91% of them singletons. The sequencing input was PBMCs. These receptors were taken from a woman aged 18-30 years in good health and CMV-seronegative.

The J gene is TRBJ1-1, the V gene TRBV7-9, with 8 bases identical to TRBD1. Germline loops: CDR1 SEHNR, CDR2 FQNEAQ (reference sequence). Trimming removed 1 base from V and 4 bases from J; junction bases left unmatched: 14. The CDR3 is 18 amino acids. This CDR3 is CASSLDLGTGWLSTEAFF. The DNA for the CDR3 is TGTGCCAGCAGCTTAGACTTGGGGACAGGCTGGTTGAGCACTGAAGCTTTCTTT.

This clone was seen once. J is TRBJ1-1 and V is TRBV5-1; 7 bases are a match to TRBD1. The germline V gene has CDR1 SGHRS and CDR2 YFSETQ. V dropped 2 bases and J dropped 5; count of bases not matched to a gene: 18. The CDR3 runs to 18 residues. The CDR3 is CASSFLLGGSSRGTEAFF. The DNA of the CDR3 is TGCGCCAGCAGCTTTCTGCTTGGCGGTTCTAGCAGGGGGACTGAAGCTTTCTTT.

Here the CDR3 DNA reads TGTGCCAGCAGCTTAAGCCAGGGGGAAGGAAAACTGTTTTTT. Encoded protein: CASSLSQGEGKLFF. This sequence joins TRBV7-9 and TRBJ1-4, with 7 bases matching TRBD1. The ends lost 2 bases at V and 10 bases at J; junction bases unmatched: 7. Germline loops: CDR1 SEHNR, CDR2 FQNEAQ (reference sequence). The CDR3 is made up of 14 amino acids.

The V gene is TRBV19, the J gene TRBJ2-7; 7 bases are a match to TRBD1. This CDR3 is 15 amino acids long. Germline assignment: CDR1 LNHDA and CDR2 SQIVND (reference sequence). V lost 4 bases, J lost 0 bases, and 6 bases stayed unmatched. CDR3 residues: CASSRGQASSYEQYF. The CDR3 DNA reads TGTGCCAGTAGTAGAGGACAGGCGTCCTCCTACGAGCAGTACTTC. Together with reference TRBV19 and TRBJ2-7, the CDR3 gives the full variable domain: DGGITQSPKYLFRKEGQNVTLSCEQNLNHDAMYWYRQDPGQGLRLIYYSQIVNDFQKGDIAEGYSVSREKKESFPLTVTSAQKNPTAFYLCASSRGQASSYEQYFGPGTRLTVT.

This rearrangement joins TRBV6-5 to TRBJ2-7; TRBD1 agrees at 11 bases. The CDR3 spans 15 residues. Germline V CDR1 and CDR2: MNHEY, SVGAGI. Trimming took 4 bases from V and 3 from J; bases not matched to a gene: 5. CDR3 sequence reads: CASSWGTGGHYEQYF. The DNA of the CDR3 is TGTGCCAGCAGTTGGGGGACAGGGGGACACTACGAGCAGTACTTC.

V is TRBV6-5 and J is TRBJ1-1; D possibly corresponds to TRBD1 (5 bases). The CDR3 consists of 16 residues. The V gene lost 0 bases and the J gene lost 1 base, with 12 bases spanning the gap. The V gene's germline CDR1 is MNHEY and CDR2 SVGAGI. The CDR3 nucleotides read TGTGCCAGCAGTTACTCCTCGGCAGGGTGGAACACTGAAGCTTTCTTT. It is translated as CASSYSSAGWNTEAFF.

This chain uses TRBV6-6 with TRBJ1-6; no clear D gene. Germline V gene data show CDR1 as MNHNY and CDR2 as SVGAGI (reference sequence). Trimming left V 6 bases short and J 0 bases short, with 12 bases between. The CDR3 extends over 16 amino acids. CDR3 loop: CASSWEGSSYNSPLHF. CDR3 nucleotides: TGTGCCAGCAGCTGGGAAGGGAGCTCCTATAATTCACCCCTCCACTTT.

This clone has a single count. The chain links TRBV5-8 to TRBJ2-7, with D possibly TRBD2 on 6 matching bases. CDR3 length: 12 residues. Germline V gives CDR1 SGHTS, CDR2 YDEGEE. The V end was cut by 4 bases, the J end by 6 bases, with 11 bases between. Here the CDR3 reads CASSPGTLEQYF. The CDR3, as DNA: TGTGCCAGCAGCCCAGGGACTCTCGAGCAGTACTTC.

This clone was counted a single time. This sequence joins TRBV7-9 and TRBJ2-7; 7 positions agree with TRBD1. The length of the CDR3 is 15 residues. Germline CDR1 and CDR2: SEHNR and FQNEAQ (reference sequence). Trimming cost V 5 bases and J 3 bases; bases outside gene matches: 10. DNA of the CDR3: TGTGCCAGCAGCCCAGTCTGGGGACAGCACTACGAGCAGTACTTC. Protein product: CASSPVWGQHYEQYF.

The rearrangement uses TRBV6-6 and TRBJ2-7; no firm D call. CDR3 length equals 14 residues. The germline V and J ends were trimmed by 0 bases and 2 bases, with 8 bases remaining between them. Germline V CDR1 and CDR2: MNHNY, SVGAGI (reference sequence). In DNA, the CDR3 is TGTGCCAGCAGTTACTCGAGCAAAGCCTACGAGCAGTACTTC. Its translation: CASSYSSKAYEQYF.

The V gene is TRBV27, the J gene TRBJ1-1; D uncertain. CDR1 and CDR2 from the germline V gene are MNHEY and SMNVEV (reference sequence). The CDR3 extends over 13 amino acids. The V end lost 2 bases, the J end lost 3 bases, and 7 bases lay between the germline ends. CDR3 in amino acids: CASSLVADTEAFF. CDR3 DNA: TGTGCCAGCAGTTTAGTGGCGGACACTGAAGCTTTCTTT.

V and J are TRBV5-4 and TRBJ1-4, with D unclear. Looked up from germline, CDR1 is SGHNT and CDR2 is YYREEE (reference sequence). Trimming cost V 4 bases and J 7 bases, with 8 bases left between them. The CDR3 sequence is 12 residues long. CDR3 protein: CASSGGAEKLFF. CDR3 in DNA: TGTGCCAGCAGCGGAGGTGCTGAAAAACTGTTTTTT.

The V call is TRBV27, the J call TRBJ1-5, with 10 bases that match TRBD1. With V trimmed by 10 bases and J by 8 bases, 8 bases remained unmatched. Germline lookup yields CDR1 MNHEY and CDR2 SMNVEV (reference sequence). The CDR3 loop spans 13 amino acids. CDR3 in amino acids: CATGTGEVKPQHF. The CDR3 DNA reads TGTGCCACCGGGACAGGGGAAGTGAAGCCCCAGCATTTT.

This clone was counted once. The chain recombines TRBV27 with TRBJ2-1, with 8 bases lining up with TRBD2. The J segment lost 3 bases and the V segment lost 3 bases, leaving 4 bases of the junction unmatched. This CDR3 is built from 15 residues. Germline assignment: CDR1 MNHEY and CDR2 SMNVEV (reference sequence). Written as DNA, the CDR3 is TGTGCCAGCAGTTTCGGGACTAGGCACTACAATGAGCAGTTCTTC. This translates into CASSFGTRHYNEQFF.

CDR3 loop: CASSARQILTNYGYTF. CDR3 coding DNA: TGTGCCAGCAGTGCCCGACAGATACTAACTAACTATGGCTACACCTTC. The chain employs TRBV6-6 and TRBJ1-2, with D perhaps TRBD1 (5 bases). V was pared by 5 bases and J by 0 bases, with 16 bases between. The CDR3 is 16 residues long. Per germline, CDR1 MNHNY and CDR2 SVGAGI (reference sequence).

V gene TRBV6-5 combines with J gene TRBJ2-6, with 7 bases fitting TRBD2. Per germline, CDR1 MNHEY and CDR2 SVGAGI. Trimming cost V 7 bases and J 0 bases; bases outside gene matches: 3. The CDR3 loop spans 15 amino acids. CDR3 in amino acids: CASTSGGSGANVLTF. CDR3 DNA sequence: TGTGCCAGCACCTCGGGGGGCTCTGGGGCCAACGTCCTGACTTTC.

This chain joins TRBV6-5 and TRBJ2-5, with 7 bases identical to TRBD2. The V and J ends lost 6 bases and 1 base, in that order; junction bases with no gene match: 8. This CDR3 comprises 15 residues. Germline assignment: CDR1 MNHEY and CDR2 SVGAGI. CDR3 amino acids: CASSRSGLVQETQYF. The CDR3 nucleotides read TGTGCCAGCAGCCGATCAGGACTAGTCCAAGAGACCCAGTACTTC.

This sequence joins TRBV5-1 and TRBJ2-1; 9 nucleotides match TRBD1. J gave up 7 bases and V 4 bases, and 15 bases lay outside the gene matches. The CDR3 runs 17 residues. The germline gives CDR1 SGHRS, CDR2 YFSETQ. CDR3 sequence reads: CASSPGTGNFGVNEQFF. The CDR3 bases are TGCGCCAGCAGCCCCGGGACAGGGAATTTTGGGGTAAATGAGCAGTTCTTC.

The DNA of the CDR3 is TGTGCCAGCAGGGAACAGGTGGCTCTGACTAACTATGGCTACACCTTC. It specifies CASREQVALTNYGYTF. This sequence joins TRBV2 and TRBJ1-2; a possible D gene is TRBD1 (5 bases). CDR1 SNHLY and CDR2 FYNNEI come from the germline V gene. Trimming stripped 6 bases from V and 0 bases from J, with 17 bases between. The CDR3 spans 16 residues.

This chain uses TRBV6-5 with TRBJ1-2; TRBD1 matches 7 bases. CDR1 is MNHEY, CDR2 SVGAGI, per germline. CDR3 length equals 14 residues. The junction had 7 bases not matched to a gene; V was cut back by 6 bases and J by 3 bases. The CDR3, as DNA: TGTGCCAGCAGCCTAACCGGGACAGACTATGGCTACACCTTC. Translating gives CASSLTGTDYGYTF.

This chain uses TRBV18 with TRBJ2-6; maybe TRBD2 (6 bases). Germline loops: CDR1 KGHSH, CDR2 LQKENI. The V and J ends lost 3 bases and 1 base respectively, with 19 bases between them. The CDR3 sequence is 19 residues long. The DNA of the CDR3 is TGTGCCAGCTCACCCGGGACTTCCCCGGCACGATCTGGGGCCAACGTCCTGACTTTC. This encodes CASSPGTSPARSGANVLTF.

This clone was seen once. This chain connects TRBV29-1 to TRBJ1-1; D is unresolved. CDR1 SQVTM and CDR2 ANQGSEA come from the germline V gene. V was cut by 5 bases and J by 1 base, with 11 bases left in between. This CDR3 comprises 13 residues. CDR3 nucleotides: TGCAGCGTTTTCGGACTGTCGAACACTGAAGCTTTCTTT. Protein sequence: CSVFGLSNTEAFF. Supplemented by reference TRBV29-1 and TRBJ1-1, the full variable domain reads SAVISQKPSRDICQRGTSLTIQCQVDSQVTMMFWYRQQPGQSLTLIATANQGSEATYESGFVIDKFPISRPNLTFSTLTVSNMSPEDSSIYLCSVFGLSNTEAFFGQGTRLTVV.

The chain joins TRBV5-1 to TRBJ1-6; TRBD1 is a possible D gene (6 bases). Between the trimmed V and J ends, which lost 4 bases and 12 bases, there was a span of 23 bases. The CDR3 contains 16 residues. Germline lookup yields CDR1 SGHRS and CDR2 YFSETQ. The CDR3 DNA sequence: TGCGCCAGCAGCATAACGACAGGCCCCTCGTGGGGACCCCTCCACTTT. Protein product: CASSITTGPSWGPLHF.

The V gene is TRBV18, the J gene TRBJ1-1; 10 bases are a match to TRBD1. The CDR3 is 14 residues long. V lost 5 bases, J lost 5 bases, and 5 bases stayed unmatched. Germline CDR1 KGHSH, CDR2 LQKENI. CDR3 bases: TGTGCCAGCTCATGGGACAGGGGTGGGACTGAAGCTTTCTTT. Its protein is CASSWDRGGTEAFF.

The V and J genes are TRBV9 and TRBJ2-1, with D unclear. The CDR3 covers 14 residues. From germline, CDR1 is SGDLS and CDR2 YYNGEE. Trimming cost V 1 base and J 8 bases, with 13 bases left between them. CDR3 protein: CASSVSGSRDEQFF. CDR3 coding DNA: TGTGCCAGCAGCGTATCGGGTAGTCGGGATGAGCAGTTCTTC.